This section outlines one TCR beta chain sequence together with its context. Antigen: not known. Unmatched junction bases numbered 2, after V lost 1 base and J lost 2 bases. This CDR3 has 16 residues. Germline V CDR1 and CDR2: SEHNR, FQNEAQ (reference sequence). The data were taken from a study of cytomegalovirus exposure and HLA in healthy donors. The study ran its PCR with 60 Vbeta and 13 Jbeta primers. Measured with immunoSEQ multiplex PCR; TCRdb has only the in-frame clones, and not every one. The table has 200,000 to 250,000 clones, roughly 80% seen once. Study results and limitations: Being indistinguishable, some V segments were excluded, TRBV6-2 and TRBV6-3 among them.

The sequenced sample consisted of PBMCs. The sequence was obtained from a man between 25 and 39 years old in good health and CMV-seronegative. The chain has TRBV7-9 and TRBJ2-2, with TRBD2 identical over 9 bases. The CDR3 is CASSLGLAGNTGELFF. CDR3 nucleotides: TGTGCCAGCAGCTTAGGTCTAGCGGGAAACACCGGGGAGCTGTTTTTT.